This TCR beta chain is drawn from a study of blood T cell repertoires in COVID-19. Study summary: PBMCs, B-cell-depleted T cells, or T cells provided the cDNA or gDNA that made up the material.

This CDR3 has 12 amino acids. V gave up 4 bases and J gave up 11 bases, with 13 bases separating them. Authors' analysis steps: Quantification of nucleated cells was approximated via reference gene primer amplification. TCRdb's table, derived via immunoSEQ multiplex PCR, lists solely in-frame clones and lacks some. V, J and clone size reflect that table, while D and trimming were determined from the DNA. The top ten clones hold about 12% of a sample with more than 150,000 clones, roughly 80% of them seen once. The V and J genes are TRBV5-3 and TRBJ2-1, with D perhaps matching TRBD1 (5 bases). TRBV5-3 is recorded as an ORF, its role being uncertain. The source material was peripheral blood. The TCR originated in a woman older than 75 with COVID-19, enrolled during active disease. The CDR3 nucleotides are TGTGCCAGAAGCAAAGCAGGGTACCAGCAGTTCTTC. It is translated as CARSKAGYQQFF.